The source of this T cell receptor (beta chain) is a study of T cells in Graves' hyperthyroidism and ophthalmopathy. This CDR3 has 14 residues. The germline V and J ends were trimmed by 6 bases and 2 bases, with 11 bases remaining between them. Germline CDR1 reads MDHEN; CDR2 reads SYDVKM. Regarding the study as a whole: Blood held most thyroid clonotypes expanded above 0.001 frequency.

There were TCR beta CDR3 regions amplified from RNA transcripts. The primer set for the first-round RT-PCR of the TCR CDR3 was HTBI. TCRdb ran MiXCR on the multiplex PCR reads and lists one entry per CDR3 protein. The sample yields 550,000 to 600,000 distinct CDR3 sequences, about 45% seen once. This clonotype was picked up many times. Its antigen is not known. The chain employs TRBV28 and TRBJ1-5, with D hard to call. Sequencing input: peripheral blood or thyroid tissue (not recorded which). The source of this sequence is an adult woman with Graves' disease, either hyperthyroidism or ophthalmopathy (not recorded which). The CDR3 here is CASSSIVGNQPQHF. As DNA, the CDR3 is TGTGCCAGCAGCTCGATCGTTGGCAATCAGCCCCAGCATTTT.